One sample yielded the 16 T cell receptor beta chains listed below, sequenced in a study of blood T cell repertoires in COVID-19. Assay: immunoSEQ multiplex PCR; the TCRdb copy retains only in-frame clones and omits some. The table includes some 87,000 clones, more than 80% detected once. The material sequenced was peripheral blood. The receptors shown here come from a human donor in a cohort sampled during active COVID-19.

V usage is TRBV15 and J usage is TRBJ2-7; no firm D call. Trimming cost V 5 bases and J 1 base, with 18 bases left between them. CDR3 length: 16 residues. Per the germline V gene, CDR1 is LNHNV and CDR2 is YYDKDF (reference sequence). The CDR3 loop reads CATSGPGSAQSYEQYF. The CDR3 bases are TGTGCCACCAGCGGCCCCGGCAGCGCCCAGTCCTACGAGCAGTACTTC.

This chain links TRBV9 with TRBJ2-2; TRBD1 might be the D (5 bases). Germline CDR1 and CDR2: SGDLS and YYNGEE. The CDR3 covers 13 residues. The ends were cut back, 2 bases at V and 8 bases at J, with 10 bases in the middle. The CDR3 region has the DNA TGTGCCAGCAGCGTCCAGGGTGTGGGGGAGCTGTTTTTT. Translating gives CASSVQGVGELFF.

V gene TRBV7-3 combines with J gene TRBJ2-1; 7 bases match TRBD2. Trimming cost V 7 bases and J 8 bases; bases outside gene matches: 17. This CDR3 region has 16 residues. Germline CDR1 is SGHTA and CDR2 is FQGTGA. The CDR3 nucleotides are TGTGCCAGCACCAAAAGGGGAGGGGCTGGGCGTGATGAGCAGTTCTTC. This encodes CASTKRGGAGRDEQFF.

The sample holds one count of this clone. The V and J genes are TRBV30 and TRBJ1-1; no clear D gene. In germline, CDR1 is GTSNPN, CDR2 SVGIG (reference sequence). CDR3 length equals 13 residues. Trimming cost V 0 bases and J 3 bases, with 8 bases left between them. The CDR3 loop is CAWSVREDTEAFF. The CDR3 DNA is TGTGCCTGGAGTGTACGGGAGGACACTGAAGCTTTCTTT.

This clone was counted once. V is TRBV4-2 and J is TRBJ2-3; 10 bases agree with TRBD1. This CDR3 is 14 amino acids long. After removal of 3 bases from V and 3 bases from J, the junction contained 0 bases not matched to a gene. Germline loops: CDR1 LGHNA, CDR2 YNFKEQ. CDR3 residues: CASSQDRGTDTQYF. CDR3 sequence (DNA): TGTGCCAGCAGCCAGGACAGGGGGACAGATACGCAGTATTTT.

This rearrangement joins TRBV5-1 to TRBJ2-7, with TRBD2 identical over 11 bases. CDR3 length equals 16 residues. Trimming at V came to 2 bases and at J to 3 bases, leaving 7 bases not matched to a gene. Germline V gene sequence: CDR1 SGHRS, CDR2 YFSETQ. This chain's CDR3 is CASSLEALAGGYEQYF. In DNA form, the CDR3 reads TGCGCCAGCAGCTTAGAGGCCCTAGCGGGGGGCTACGAGCAGTACTTC. The entire variable domain, with the rest obtained from reference TRBV5-1 and TRBJ2-7, is as follows: KAGVTQTPRYLIKTRGQQVTLSCSPISGHRSVSWYQQTPGQGLQFLFEYFSETQRNKGNFPGRFSGRQFSNSRSEMNVSTLELGDSALYLCASSLEALAGGYEQYFGPGTRLTVT.

This chain uses TRBV14 with TRBJ1-2; D is undetermined. The length of the CDR3 is 13 residues. V shed 0 bases and J shed 7 bases, with 9 bases lying between them. CDR1 SGHDN and CDR2 FVKESK come from the germline V gene. CDR3 amino acids: CASSQDRRAGYTF. CDR3 sequence (DNA): TGTGCCAGCAGCCAAGATCGGAGGGCTGGCTACACCTTC.

This clone has a single count. The genes are TRBV6-4 and TRBJ2-4; 9 nucleotides align to TRBD1. The germline V gene encodes CDR1 MRHNA and CDR2 SNTAGT. This CDR3 is built from 15 residues. After removal of 7 bases from V and 3 bases from J, the junction contained 7 bases not matched to a gene. CDR3 nucleotides: TGTGCCAGCACCAGGACAGGGGTGAGCAAAAACATTCAGTACTTC. Its translation: CASTRTGVSKNIQYF.

The chain is built from TRBV7-6 and TRBJ2-2, with 9 bases identical to TRBD1. The trim removed 4 bases at V and 3 bases at J, leaving 3 bases unmatched. The germline V gene has CDR1 SGHVS and CDR2 FNYEAQ. CDR3 length: 15 residues. CDR3 amino acids: CASSSGQGDTGELFF. The CDR3 DNA follows: TGTGCCAGCAGCTCGGGACAGGGAGACACCGGGGAGCTGTTTTTT.

The rearrangement uses TRBV7-8 and TRBJ1-5; D uncertain. The V gene's germline CDR1 is SGHVS and CDR2 FQNEAQ. V was trimmed by 1 base and J by 0 bases, leaving 10 bases between them. The CDR3 is 16 residues long. CDR3 residues: CASSLVGRNSNQPQHF. DNA of the CDR3: TGTGCCAGCAGCTTAGTCGGCAGGAATAGCAATCAGCCCCAGCATTTT.

The table lists this clone with a count of one. The CDR3 sequence: CASSQDYQGPSYEQYF. CDR3 sequence (DNA): TGTGCCAGCAGCCAAGATTACCAGGGTCCATCCTACGAGCAGTACTTC. The chain recombines TRBV4-2 with TRBJ2-7, with D possibly matching TRBD1 (5 bases). The CDR3 length is 16 residues. V lost 0 bases to trimming and J lost 1 base, with 13 bases between them. The germline V gene has CDR1 LGHNA and CDR2 YNFKEQ.

The CDR3 nucleotides read TGTGCCAGCAGCTCCAGGGGAGGGGAGCAGTACTTC. Translating it yields CASSSRGGEQYF. V is TRBV13 and J is TRBJ2-7; D perhaps matches TRBD2 (7 bases). This CDR3 has 12 residues. V was pared by 4 bases and J by 7 bases, with 11 bases between. Germline loops: CDR1 PRHDT, CDR2 FYEKMQ (reference sequence).

The V call is TRBV6-4, the J call TRBJ1-5; 12 bases align to TRBD1. V lost 0 bases to trimming and J lost 4 bases; unmatched junction nucleotides: 10. The CDR3 sequence is 19 residues long. CDR1 is MRHNA and CDR2 is SNTAGT in the germline V gene. CDR3 sequence (DNA): TGTGCCAGCAGTGACTCTCCCCACCGGGACAGGGGGCGAAATCAGCCCCAGCATTTT. Translation gives CASSDSPHRDRGRNQPQHF.

The chain carries TRBV7-8 and TRBJ1-2, with TRBD1 as a possible D gene (6 bases). The V end lost 5 bases, the J end lost 8 bases, and 12 bases lay between the germline ends. In germline, CDR1 is SGHVS, CDR2 FQNEAQ. This CDR3 is built from 12 residues. The CDR3 DNA is TGTGCCAGCAGCCGGGACATATGGGGCTACACCTTC. Residues: CASSRDIWGYTF.

This clone is a singleton in its sample. The genes are TRBV19 and TRBJ1-5, with D uncertain. Germline V CDR1 and CDR2: LNHDA, SQIVND (reference sequence). The CDR3 loop spans 15 amino acids. V lost 5 bases and J 0 bases, leaving 11 bases between the germline ends. CDR3 amino acids: CASSGGDYSNQPQHF. CDR3 bases: TGTGCCAGTAGTGGAGGCGACTATAGCAATCAGCCCCAGCATTTT.

This clone was detected a few times. The V gene is TRBV30, the J gene TRBJ1-5; 10 bases agree with TRBD1. J lost 4 bases, V lost 3 bases, and 3 bases had no gene match. In germline, CDR1 is GTSNPN, CDR2 SVGIG (reference sequence). CDR3 size: 14 residues. The CDR3: CAWRGQGWNQPQHF. The CDR3 DNA is TGTGCCTGGAGGGGACAGGGGTGGAATCAGCCCCAGCATTTT.